The 8 T cell receptor beta chains reported below all come from one sample, sequenced in a study of T cells in localized non-small cell lung cancer. Sequencing used immunoSEQ multiplex PCR; TCRdb keeps in-frame clones, though not all of them. This repertoire shows tens of thousands of clones, 80% found once; its top ten account for approximately 4%. The source material was PBMCs, sampled before any cancer treatment. These receptors were taken from a woman aged 40-70 years with stage II lung adenocarcinoma.

The V call is TRBV9, the J call TRBJ1-1, with unresolved D. The length of the CDR3 is 13 residues. Germline lookup yields CDR1 SGDLS and CDR2 YYNGEE. V was clipped by 1 base and J by 1 base, with 5 bases between them. CDR3 nucleotide sequence: TGTGCCAGCAGCGTATCGAGGAACACTGAAGCTTTCTTT. Translating it yields CASSVSRNTEAFF.

This chain links TRBV18 with TRBJ1-1; D ambiguous. In germline, CDR1 is KGHSH, CDR2 LQKENI. This CDR3 has 14 amino acids. Trimming stripped 3 bases from V and 1 base from J, with 9 bases between. CDR3 region: CASSPRVENTEAFF. DNA of the CDR3: TGTGCCAGCTCACCCCGGGTGGAGAACACTGAAGCTTTCTTT.

The chain is built from TRBV7-6 and TRBJ1-6; the D is unclear. From germline, CDR1 is SGHVS and CDR2 FNYEAQ. The CDR3 loop spans 16 amino acids. V shed 1 base and J shed 11 bases, with 18 bases lying between them. The CDR3: CASSLGPVTWEAPLHF. In DNA, the CDR3 is TGTGCCAGCAGCTTAGGTCCTGTGACCTGGGAGGCACCCCTCCACTTT.

This clone has a handful of counts. The V and J genes are TRBV29-1 and TRBJ1-1, with a weak D call TRBD1 (6 bases). V was pared by 7 bases and J by 11 bases, with 20 bases between. This CDR3 comprises 12 residues. The germline gives CDR1 SQVTM, CDR2 ANQGSEA. This chain's CDR3 is CSAPSQGTVAFF. CDR3 DNA: TGCAGCGCCCCGAGTCAGGGGACTGTGGCTTTCTTT.

The V call is TRBV5-1, the J call TRBJ1-5, with D unclear. CDR1 and CDR2 from the germline V gene are SGHRS and YFSETQ. V was pared by 0 bases and J by 0 bases, with 10 bases between. The CDR3 extends over 16 amino acids. CDR3 DNA sequence: TGCGCCAGCAGCTTGGATCCAGCGAATAGCAATCAGCCCCAGCATTTT. It translates to CASSLDPANSNQPQHF.

This clone was counted a few times. The rearrangement links TRBV30 to TRBJ1-1; D is unclear. Germline V gene sequence: CDR1 GTSNPN, CDR2 SVGIG (reference sequence). This CDR3 is 13 amino acids long. The V and J ends lost 5 bases and 1 base respectively, with 11 bases between them. The CDR3 here is CAWFGRENTEAFF. As DNA, the CDR3 is TGTGCCTGGTTTGGCCGGGAGAACACTGAAGCTTTCTTT.

The chain has TRBV6-6 and TRBJ2-5, with D possibly matching TRBD2 (6 bases). With 5 bases removed from V and 5 bases from J, the gap between germline ends came to 12 bases. Germline assignment: CDR1 MNHNY and CDR2 SVGAGI (reference sequence). This CDR3 contains 13 residues. Here the CDR3 reads CASSPRGGETQYF. The CDR3 DNA sequence: TGTGCCAGCAGTCCTCGCGGAGGGGAGACCCAGTACTTC.

Of note for this clone: The junction departs from the called germline gene at one end, perhaps through a read error. The chain recombines TRBV19 with TRBJ1-2; the match to TRBD1 covers 7 bases. Germline CDR1 reads LNHDA; CDR2 reads SQIVND (reference sequence). The CDR3 consists of 13 residues. The CDR3 sequence: CASKMGQFYGYIF. CDR3 sequence (DNA): TGTGCCAGTAAAATGGGACAGTTCTATGGCTACATCTTC.